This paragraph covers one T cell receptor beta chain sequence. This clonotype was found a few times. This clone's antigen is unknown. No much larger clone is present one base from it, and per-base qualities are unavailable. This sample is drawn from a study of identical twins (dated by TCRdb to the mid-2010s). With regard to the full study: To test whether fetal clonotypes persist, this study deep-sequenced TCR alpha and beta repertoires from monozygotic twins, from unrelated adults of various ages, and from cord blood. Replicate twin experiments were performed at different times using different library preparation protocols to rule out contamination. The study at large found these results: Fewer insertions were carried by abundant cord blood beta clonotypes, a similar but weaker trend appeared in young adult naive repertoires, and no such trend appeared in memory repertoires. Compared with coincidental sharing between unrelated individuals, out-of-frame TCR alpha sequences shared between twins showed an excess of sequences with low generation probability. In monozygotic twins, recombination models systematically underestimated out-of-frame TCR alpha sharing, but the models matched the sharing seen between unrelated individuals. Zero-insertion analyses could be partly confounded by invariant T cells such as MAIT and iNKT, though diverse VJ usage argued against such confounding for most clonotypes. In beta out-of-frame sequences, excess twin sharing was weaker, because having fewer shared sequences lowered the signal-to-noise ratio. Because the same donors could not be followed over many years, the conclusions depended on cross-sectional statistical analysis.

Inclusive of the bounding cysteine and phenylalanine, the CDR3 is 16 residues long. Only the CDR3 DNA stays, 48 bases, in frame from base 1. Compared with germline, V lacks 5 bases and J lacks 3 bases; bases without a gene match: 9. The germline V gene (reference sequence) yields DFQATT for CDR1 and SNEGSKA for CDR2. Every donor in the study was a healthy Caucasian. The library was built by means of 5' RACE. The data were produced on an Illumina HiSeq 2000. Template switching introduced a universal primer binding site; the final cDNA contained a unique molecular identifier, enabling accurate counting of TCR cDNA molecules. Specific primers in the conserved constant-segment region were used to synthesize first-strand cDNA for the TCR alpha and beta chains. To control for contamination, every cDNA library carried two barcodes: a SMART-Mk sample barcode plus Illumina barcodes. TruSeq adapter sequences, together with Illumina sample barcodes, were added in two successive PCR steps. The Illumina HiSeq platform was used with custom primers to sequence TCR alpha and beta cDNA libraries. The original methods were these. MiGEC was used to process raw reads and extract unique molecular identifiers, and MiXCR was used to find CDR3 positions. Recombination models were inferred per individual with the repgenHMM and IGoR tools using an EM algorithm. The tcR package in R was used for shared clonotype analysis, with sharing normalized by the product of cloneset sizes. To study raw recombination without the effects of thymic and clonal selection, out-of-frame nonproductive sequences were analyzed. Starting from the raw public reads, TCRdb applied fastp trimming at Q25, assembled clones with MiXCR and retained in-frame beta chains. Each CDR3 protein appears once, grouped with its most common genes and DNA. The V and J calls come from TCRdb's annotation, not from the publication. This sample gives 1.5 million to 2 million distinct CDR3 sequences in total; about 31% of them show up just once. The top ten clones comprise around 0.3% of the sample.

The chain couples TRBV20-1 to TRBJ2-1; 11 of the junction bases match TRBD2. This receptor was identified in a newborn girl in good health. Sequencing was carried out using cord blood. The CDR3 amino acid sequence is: CSAVPISGRVYNEQFF. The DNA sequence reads TGCAGTGCTGTACCTATTAGCGGGAGGGTCTACAATGAGCAGTTCTTC.